This T cell receptor (beta chain) stems from a study of beta chain features in type 1 diabetes. Background on the study: The samples had roughly 110,000,000 sorted cells examined in all.

Overall study findings and caveats: Shortening that was moderate but significant affected the TCRB CDR3s of Type 1 diabetes patients in all four CD4+ subsets. TCRB repertoires of naive, central memory and Treg cells appeared more similar among patients than among healthy donors.

Sequenced material consisted of expressed TCRB transcripts (all of the isolated RNA was reverse transcribed). Clones were read by immunoSEQ multiplex PCR, and TCRdb kept only the in-frame ones, dropping some. Of some 130,000 clones detected, around 9% appear once; the ten largest clones hold around 0.7%. There are many counts of this clone. No antigen is known for it. The V end was cut by 3 bases, the J end by 4 bases, with 12 bases between. From germline, CDR1 is SQVTM and CDR2 ANQGSEA. The CDR3 runs to 13 residues. The TCR comes from a man aged 30-40 years with type 1 diabetes. This chain uses TRBV29-1 with TRBJ2-5; tentative D call: TRBD2 (6 bases). The sequenced material came from central memory CD4+ T cells from blood. The CDR3 is CSVDGGTGETQYF. Here the CDR3 DNA reads TGCAGCGTTGATGGCGGGACCGGAGAGACCCAGTACTTC.